This T cell receptor (beta chain) emerged from a study of blood T cell repertoires in COVID-19. V was trimmed by 2 bases and J by 1 base, leaving 5 bases between them. Per germline, CDR1 SEHNR and CDR2 FQNEAQ (reference sequence). This CDR3 is 13 amino acids long. Measured with immunoSEQ multiplex PCR; TCRdb has only the in-frame clones, and not every one. The sample comprises roughly 130,000 clones, 84% of which are singletons, and around 3.9% rests with the top ten. Those enrolled, adults aged 18 to 89 years, came from about two dozen US areas. Clinical history reported by participants formed the basis on which cohorts were assigned. The study counted Cohort 3 donors as recovered given two negative PCRs, clearance, or symptom resolution.

Sequenced sample: PBMCs or T cells enriched from blood (not recorded which). The receptor comes from a woman in her twenties or thirties who had recovered from COVID-19. The V and J genes are TRBV7-9 and TRBJ1-1; D gene unclear. Here the CDR3 reads CASSLTENTEAFF. The CDR3 region has the DNA TGTGCCAGCAGCTTAACAGAGAACACTGAAGCTTTCTTT.